This T cell receptor beta chain came from a study of response to subunit inactivated influenza vaccine. Points from the study as a whole: Every seasonal influenza vaccination brings in few new T cells, the authors suggested.

The germline CDR1 and CDR2 sequences are SGDLS and YYNGEE. The length of the CDR3 is 13 residues. With 4 bases clipped from V and 10 bases from J, the junction kept 6 bases outside the gene matches. This clonotype was seen at least ten times. The target antigen is unknown. A single record per CDR3 protein comes from TCRdb applying MiXCR to the RT-PCR reads. The table includes roughly 700,000 distinct CDR3 sequences, over 11% detected once. The sample was PBMCs from blood, taken roughly 15 days before vaccination. V gene TRBV9 combines with J gene TRBJ2-1; the match to TRBD2 covers 9 bases. This receptor was obtained from a man aged 45-65 years who received an inactivated influenza vaccine. CDR3 loop: CASSPGLAREQFF. The CDR3 DNA reads TGTGCCAGCAGCCCAGGACTAGCGAGGGAGCAGTTCTTC.